This T cell receptor beta chain was observed in a study of blood T cell repertoires in COVID-19 (dated by TCRdb to 2020 to 2021). Concerning the study at large: The collaborator samples originated in the United States, Italy and Spain and spanned the acute and convalescent phases of COVID-19. The prospective study material was composed of cDNA or gDNA derived from T cells, B-cell-depleted T cells, or PBMCs. Subjects who had been exposed to COVID-19, were actively infected with it, or had recovered from it provided the deeply sampled blood TCRbeta repertoires that made up the dataset. A freely available public database, intended as a resource for researchers studying the immune response to SARS-CoV-2, is where the repertoires were released. Samples came from the ongoing ImmuneRACE study (first 160 participants) plus 1,254 subjects from 6 global collaborators. A de-identified subject ID, COVID-19 status, age in years and sex were almost always included in the sample metadata. HLA class I and class II types, where available, came from metadata supplied by the sample provider rather than from assay-based typing. Overall study results and their limits: How much clinical and demographic metadata was included differed by source and by participant, and the metadata was provided uncurated.

At one collaborating source in Seattle, patients were enrolled during active infection and were followed longitudinally through the course of disease. Each collaborating institution followed its own protocols to collect whole blood in K2EDTA tubes. For TCRbeta analysis, collaborator samples were shipped as frozen whole blood, as isolated PBMCs, or as DNA extracted from either sample type. TCRbeta CDR3 regions were amplified from genomic DNA by means of the immunoSEQ Assay, a bias-controlled multiplex PCR. The authors' analysis ran thus. Nucleated cell counts per sample were estimated from amplification of reference gene primers within the assay. To quantify the absolute abundance of each unique TCRbeta CDR3 rearrangement, sequence reads were collapsed and filtered. Productive Simpson clonality was computed per sample as the square root of Simpson's diversity index over productive rearrangements. The table was pulled from immuneACCESS by TCRdb, which kept in-frame rearrangements only. Such tables lose some clones; where checked, under half of the loss comes from unresolved V genes, and the rest has no known cause. Clone size and V and J calls were adopted from that table, with D and trimming inferred from the DNA. The sample table lists approximately 47,000 clones, approximately 84% of them with a count of one. The ten largest account for around 2.6% of the sample.

On this clone: Its recognized antigen is unknown. No per-base quality is available; no much larger clone lies one base away.

V was cut back by 5 bases and J by 7 bases, leaving a gap of 17 bases between them. There are 14 amino acids in the CDR3, from cysteine to phenylalanine inclusive. The only DNA kept is the CDR3, 42 bases in frame from the first base. The CDR1 and CDR2 encoded by the germline V gene (reference sequence) are LNHDA and SQIVND. The material sequenced was peripheral blood. The chain is encoded by TRBV19 joined to TRBJ1-2; TRBD1 might be the D gene, on 5 matching bases. The clonotype was recovered from a woman of 80 years or more with COVID-19, enrolled during active disease. The sequenced DNA: TGTGCCAGTAGTTCATATGGTTGGGGCGGTGGCTACACCTTC. This sequence encodes CASSSYGWGGGYTF.